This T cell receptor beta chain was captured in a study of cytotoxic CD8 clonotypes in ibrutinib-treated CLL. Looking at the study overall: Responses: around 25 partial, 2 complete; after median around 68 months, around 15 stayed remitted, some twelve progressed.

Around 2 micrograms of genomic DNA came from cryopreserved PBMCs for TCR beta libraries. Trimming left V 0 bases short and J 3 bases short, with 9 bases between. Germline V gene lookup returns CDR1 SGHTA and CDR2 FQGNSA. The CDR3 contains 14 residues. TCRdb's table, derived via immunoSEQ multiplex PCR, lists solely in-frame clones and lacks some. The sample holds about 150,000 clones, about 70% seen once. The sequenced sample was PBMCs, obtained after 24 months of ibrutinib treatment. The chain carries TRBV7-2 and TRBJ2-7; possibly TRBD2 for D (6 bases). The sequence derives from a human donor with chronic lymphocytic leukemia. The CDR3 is CASSLAGGNYEQYF. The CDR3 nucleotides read TGTGCCAGCAGCTTAGCTGGAGGGAACTACGAGCAGTACTTC.